Following are 26 T cell receptor beta chains from one sample sequenced in a study of CD8+ T cells in alopecia areata. Treatment in this sample: oral pan-JAK inhibitor, 5-10 mg twice daily. cDNA prepared by RNA extraction and subsequent reverse transcription served as the template for sequencing. Repertoires were generated with immunoSEQ multiplex PCR, while TCRdb's copy carries only in-frame clones and drops some. The sample includes about 210,000 clones, 64% seen only once; the top ten take about 4.2%. Source: CD4+ T cells sorted from blood, taken at week 4, from a patient treated with tofacitinib. The receptors come from a human donor with alopecia areata.

The chain is built from TRBV29-1 and TRBJ2-7, with a tentative D call TRBD2 (5 bases). This CDR3 has 13 residues. From germline, CDR1 is SQVTM and CDR2 ANQGSEA. Trimming stripped 7 bases from V and 4 bases from J, with 17 bases between. DNA of the CDR3: TGCAGCGCTGAGGGTCAGAACTTATACGAGCAGTACTTC. Translation gives CSAEGQNLYEQYF.

The chain combines TRBV30 with TRBJ1-6; D unresolved. Deletions cut 2 bases from V and 10 bases from J, with 12 bases between. Per germline, CDR1 GTSNPN and CDR2 SVGIG (reference sequence). The CDR3 length is 13 residues. The CDR3 DNA reads TGTGCCTGGAGTCCCCTAATTGAATCACCCCTCCACTTT. This sequence encodes CAWSPLIESPLHF. Variable domain in full (rest from reference TRBV30 and TRBJ1-6): SQTIHQWPATLVQPVGSPLSLECTVEGTSNPNLYWYRQAAGRGLQLLFYSVGIGQISSEVPQNLSASRPQDRQFILSSKKLLLSDSGFYLCAWSPLIESPLHFGNGTRLTVT.

The sample holds one count of this clone. In nucleotides, the CDR3 is TGCAGCGTCCAAAGGACAGGGGACGGCTACACCTTC. This codes for CSVQRTGDGYTF. The V call is TRBV29-1, the J call TRBJ1-2; 9 bases align to TRBD1. This CDR3 is built from 12 residues. V was pared by 6 bases and J by 8 bases, with 7 bases of the junction left unmatched. The germline gives CDR1 SQVTM, CDR2 ANQGSEA.

The V call is TRBV5-1, the J call TRBJ2-5, with D possibly called TRBD1 or TRBD2 (5 bases each). The CDR3 totals 15 residues. Between the trimmed V and J ends, which lost 4 bases and 2 bases, there was a span of 15 bases. Germline CDR1 reads SGHRS; CDR2 reads YFSETQ. DNA for the CDR3: TGCGCCAGCAGCCCCCCGAGGGGCGATCAAGAGACCCAGTACTTC. It yields the protein CASSPPRGDQETQYF.

CDR3 in DNA: TGTGCCAGCTCGCCGACGGGCCCCGGACCCTATTCACCCCTCCACTTT. Translating gives CASSPTGPGPYSPLHF. The V gene is TRBV18, the J gene TRBJ1-6; D not resolved. The V end lost 6 bases, the J end lost 8 bases, and 20 bases lay between the germline ends. CDR1 is KGHSH and CDR2 is LQKENI in the germline V gene. CDR3 length: 16 amino acids.

The rearrangement links TRBV29-1 to TRBJ1-1; D may be TRBD1 (5 bases). Looked up from germline, CDR1 is SQVTM and CDR2 is ANQGSEA. With 3 bases removed from V and 0 bases from J, the gap between germline ends came to 8 bases. This CDR3 has 13 amino acids. CDR3 in DNA: TGCAGCGTTGAGAAGGGGCTGAACACTGAAGCTTTCTTT. This encodes CSVEKGLNTEAFF.

CDR3 region: CASSPGDREGEQFF. In DNA form, the CDR3 reads TGTGCCAGCTCACCGGGGGACAGGGAAGGTGAGCAGTTCTTC. The J gene is TRBJ2-1, the V gene TRBV18; 9 positions match TRBD1. V lost 3 bases and J lost 9; bases outside the gene matches: 6. The CDR3 contains 14 residues. Germline V gives CDR1 KGHSH, CDR2 LQKENI.

This chain links TRBV29-1 with TRBJ2-3, with D possibly TRBD2 on 6 matching bases. The CDR3 covers 12 residues. Germline V CDR1 and CDR2: SQVTM, ANQGSEA. V was clipped by 7 bases and J by 1 base, with 9 bases between them. CDR3 DNA sequence: TGCAGCGCGGGGGTTGGCACAGATACGCAGTATTTT. This sequence encodes CSAGVGTDTQYF.

The genes are TRBV27 and TRBJ2-2; D assignment may be TRBD1 or TRBD2 (5 bases each). CDR1 is MNHEY, CDR2 SMNVEV, per germline (reference sequence). This CDR3 is 16 amino acids long. The V end lost 6 bases, the J end lost 2 bases, and 16 bases lay between the germline ends. The CDR3 spells CASSLLGTLNTGELFF. For the CDR3, the DNA is TGTGCCAGCAGCCTCCTCGGGACCTTAAACACCGGGGAGCTGTTTTTT.

This clone was recorded a few times. The chain recombines TRBV7-2 with TRBJ1-2, with no clear D. Trimming removed 7 bases at V and 4 bases at J, with 16 bases between. This CDR3 is 14 amino acids long. Germline-derived CDR1 and CDR2 are SGHTA and FQGNSA. The CDR3 sequence: CASTFAGSPYGYTF. CDR3 DNA sequence: TGTGCCAGCACCTTCGCCGGCAGTCCCTATGGCTACACCTTC. The variable domain in full, with the rest retrieved from reference TRBV7-2 and TRBJ1-2, is GAGVSQSPSNKVTEKGKDVELRCDPISGHTALYWYRQSLGQGLEFLIYFQGNSAPDKSGLPSDRFSAERTGGSVSTLTIQRTQQEDSAVYLCASTFAGSPYGYTFGSGTRLTVV.

CDR3: CASSSPQGAQRYTF. The CDR3, as DNA: TGTGCCAGCAGCTCCCCGCAGGGGGCACAACGCTACACCTTC. V is TRBV9 and J is TRBJ1-2; 8 bases line up with TRBD1. Germline CDR1 SGDLS, CDR2 YYNGEE. The CDR3 runs 14 residues. V trimming: 4 bases; J trimming: 9 bases; junction bases outside the gene matches: 11.

The chain carries TRBV6-1 and TRBJ2-7, with 7 bases aligning to TRBD1. The CDR3 totals 13 residues. Losses at the gene ends were 5 bases for V and 5 bases for J; bases not matched to a gene: 6. Germline V gene sequence: CDR1 MNHNS, CDR2 SASEGT. The CDR3 loop is CASSRTGADEQYF. CDR3 sequence (DNA): TGTGCCAGCAGTAGAACAGGGGCCGACGAGCAGTACTTC.

This chain connects TRBV4-3 to TRBJ2-7; TRBD2 is a possible D gene (6 bases). The CDR3 runs to 18 residues. V lost 0 bases and J lost 1, with 19 bases in between. Germline lookup yields CDR1 LGHNA and CDR2 YSLEER. CDR3 DNA: TGCGCCAGCAGCCAAGATCGGGTTACCGGGGGAATATCCTACGAGCAGTACTTC. Translated, it gives CASSQDRVTGGISYEQYF.

V gene TRBV29-1 combines with J gene TRBJ1-2; 9 positions match TRBD1. The junction had 13 bases not matched to a gene; V was cut back by 6 bases and J by 2 bases. In germline, CDR1 is SQVTM, CDR2 ANQGSEA. The CDR3 is 16 residues long. Written as DNA, the CDR3 is TGCAGCGTCGAAAATCCCTGGGACAGGGTAAACTATGGCTACACCTTC. Protein sequence: CSVENPWDRVNYGYTF.

The chain has TRBV28 and TRBJ1-6, with TRBD1 as a possible D gene (6 bases). The CDR3 loop spans 14 amino acids. V lost 6 bases, J lost 3 bases, and 9 bases lay in between. In germline, CDR1 is MDHEN, CDR2 SYDVKM. This CDR3 reads CASRRTVYNSPLHF. The CDR3 DNA is TGTGCCAGCAGAAGGACAGTCTATAATTCACCCCTCCACTTT.

J is TRBJ2-7 and V is TRBV30; no clear D gene. Trimming took off 0 bases at V and 4 bases at J, with 10 bases between the two ends. There are 13 residues in the CDR3. Germline V gene lookup returns CDR1 GTSNPN and CDR2 SVGIG (reference sequence). CDR3 sequence reads: CAWSVLPRYEQYF. In nucleotides, the CDR3 is TGTGCCTGGAGTGTACTTCCCCGGTACGAGCAGTACTTC.

The CDR3 region is CASSLGTVVNSPLHF. The CDR3 bases are TGTGCCAGTAGTCTTGGGACAGTTGTAAATTCACCCCTCCACTTT. The chain carries TRBV19 and TRBJ1-6, with 7 bases matching TRBD1. Germline trimming cut 5 bases from V and 7 bases from J; bases unmatched to any gene: 8. The germline V gene has CDR1 LNHDA and CDR2 SQIVND (reference sequence). This CDR3 is 15 amino acids long. The complete variable domain, with remaining parts taken from reference TRBV19 and TRBJ1-6, reads DGGITQSPKYLFRKEGQNVTLSCEQNLNHDAMYWYRQDPGQGLRLIYYSQIVNDFQKGDIAEGYSVSREKKESFPLTVTSAQKNPTAFYLCASSLGTVVNSPLHFGNGTRLTVT.

The chain combines TRBV29-1 with TRBJ2-2; the match to TRBD1 covers 10 bases. This CDR3 region has 14 residues. V lost 7 bases, J lost 6 bases, and 8 bases stayed unmatched. CDR1 and CDR2 (germline): SQVTM, ANQGSEA. DNA of the CDR3: TGCAGCGCGGGACAGGGGTTGTACGCCGGGGAGCTGTTTTTT. This translates into CSAGQGLYAGELFF.

This clone was detected once. The same CDR3 can be traced to other DNA sequences in this sample. The V gene is TRBV28, the J gene TRBJ2-7; D may correspond to TRBD1 or TRBD2 (5 bases each). V dropped 2 bases and J dropped 3 bases, with 5 bases sitting between them. The CDR3 extends over 12 amino acids. Germline V lookup: CDR1 MDHEN, CDR2 SYDVKM. The CDR3 DNA reads as TGTGCCAGCAGTTTAGGGGGCTACGAGCAGTACTTC. Protein sequence: CASSLGGYEQYF. The full variable domain, rest sourced from reference TRBV28 and TRBJ2-7, is DVKVTQSSRYLVKRTGEKVFLECVQDMDHENMFWYRQDPGLGLRLIYFSYDVKMKEKGDIPEGYSVSREKKERFSLILESASTNQTSMYLCASSLGGYEQYFGPGTRLTVT.

This chain links TRBV29-1 with TRBJ1-1, with D possibly matching TRBD1 (5 bases). CDR1 SQVTM and CDR2 ANQGSEA come from the germline V gene. The CDR3 totals 13 residues. V lost 5 bases, J lost 3 bases, and 13 bases lay in between. For the CDR3, the DNA is TGCAGCGTTTGCAGGGTACAAGACACTGAAGCTTTCTTT. Translated, it gives CSVCRVQDTEAFF.

CDR3 amino acids: CASSLVSTGANYGYTF. The CDR3, as DNA: TGTGCCAGCAGCTTAGTGTCGACAGGAGCTAACTATGGCTACACCTTC. The chain employs TRBV7-2 and TRBJ1-2; a weak D match, TRBD1 (6 bases). The ends were cut back, 1 base at V and 0 bases at J, with 12 bases in the middle. This CDR3 comprises 16 residues. Germline CDR1 SGHTA, CDR2 FQGNSA.

This CDR3 reads CSVTARDRGSDTQYF. DNA of the CDR3: TGCAGCGTCACGGCCCGGGACAGGGGTTCAGATACGCAGTATTTT. This chain joins TRBV29-1 and TRBJ2-3, with TRBD1 identical over 10 bases. This CDR3 is 15 amino acids long. The germline gives CDR1 SQVTM, CDR2 ANQGSEA. V was clipped by 6 bases and J by 4 bases; unmatched bases: 10.

This chain joins TRBV4-3 and TRBJ1-2, with a tentative D call TRBD1 (6 bases). CDR3 length: 15 residues. CDR1 and CDR2 (germline): LGHNA, YSLEER. Trimming cost V 0 bases and J 4 bases, with 12 bases left between them. CDR3 sequence: CASSQEGGRSYGYTF. As DNA, the CDR3 is TGCGCCAGCAGCCAAGAGGGGGGGCGAAGCTATGGCTACACCTTC.

This chain links TRBV30 with TRBJ1-6; D not certain. This CDR3 is 13 amino acids long. The V end lost 1 base, the J end lost 5 bases, and 6 bases lay between the germline ends. Germline loops: CDR1 GTSNPN, CDR2 SVGIG (reference sequence). Here the CDR3 DNA reads TGTGCCTGGAGTGAGACAAATAATTCACCCCTCCACTTT. Amino acids: CAWSETNNSPLHF.

This clone was found a few times. The chain has TRBV2 and TRBJ1-5; D call uncertain. The germline gives CDR1 SNHLY, CDR2 FYNNEI. The CDR3 length is 12 residues. Trimming cost V 2 bases and J 7 bases, with 6 bases left between them. CDR3 bases: TGTGCCAGCAGTGAACCCACACAGCCCCAGCATTTT. Translated: CASSEPTQPQHF.

The chain has TRBV9 and TRBJ2-5; D gene unclear. The CDR3 is 14 amino acids. Germline V gives CDR1 SGDLS, CDR2 YYNGEE. The V gene lost 4 bases and the J gene lost 5 bases, with 15 bases spanning the gap. This chain's CDR3 is CASSPGLGLETQYF. CDR3 in DNA: TGTGCCAGCAGCCCCGGGCTGGGGTTGGAGACCCAGTACTTC.